This passage covers 13 T cell receptor beta chains from one sample sequenced in a study of blood T cells in healthy people across ages. Through a sample-barcoded 5' primer and a J-beta primer mix, a second PCR was run for roughly 6 to 12 cycles. One entry per CDR3 protein, called by TCRdb with MiXCR from the 5' RACE reads. The sample yields 1.5 million to 2 million distinct CDR3 sequences, roughly 50% seen once. The specimen sequenced was blood. All receptors come from a woman aged 40-49 years in good health.

The chain employs TRBV4-3 and TRBJ2-7; 7 nucleotides align to TRBD2. CDR1 and CDR2 from the germline V gene are LGHNA and YSLEER. With V trimmed by 0 bases and J by 6 bases, 5 bases remained unmatched. The CDR3 totals 14 residues. In DNA form, the CDR3 reads TGCGCCAGCAGCCAAGATCCGGGACTAACCGAGCAGTACTTC. It yields the protein CASSQDPGLTEQYF.

This clonotype was seen many times. V gene TRBV6-6 combines with J gene TRBJ2-5; D perhaps matches TRBD1 (6 bases). V was shortened by 7 bases and J by 2 bases, with 14 bases between the two germline ends. The CDR3 is 14 amino acids. CDR1 is MNHNY, CDR2 SVGAGI, per germline (reference sequence). This CDR3 is CASTWGQAQETQYF. The CDR3 DNA is TGTGCCAGCACTTGGGGACAAGCACAAGAGACCCAGTACTTC.

The J gene is TRBJ2-1, the V gene TRBV28; TRBD2 might be the D (7 bases). The CDR3 has 16 residues. The V gene's germline CDR1 is MDHEN and CDR2 SYDVKM. The V end lost 6 bases, the J end lost 4 bases, and 19 bases lay between the germline ends. The CDR3 DNA reads TGTGCCAGCAGCACCACCGGGGGGCTCCCATACAATGAGCAGTTCTTC. Its translation is CASSTTGGLPYNEQFF.

This chain connects TRBV12-3 or TRBV12-4 to TRBJ2-1; D gene unclear. V lost 3 bases to trimming and J lost 8 bases, with 17 bases between them. This CDR3 spans 15 amino acids. The CDR3 sequence: CASSFSGLGNYEQFF. In DNA form, the CDR3 reads TGTGCCAGCAGTTTCAGTGGGCTGGGTAACTATGAGCAGTTCTTC.

This clonotype was detected a few times. The rearrangement joins TRBV7-2 to TRBJ2-3, with D maybe TRBD2 (5 bases). This CDR3 spans 13 amino acids. The germline gives CDR1 SGHTA, CDR2 FQGNSA. V was shortened by 3 bases and J by 4 bases, with 8 bases between the two germline ends. The CDR3: CASSFTRADTQYF. In DNA form, the CDR3 reads TGTGCCAGCAGCTTCACTAGGGCAGATACGCAGTATTTT.

Only a few counts were recorded for this clonotype. This sequence joins TRBV20-1 and TRBJ2-5, with 10 bases aligning to TRBD2. Looked up from germline, CDR1 is DFQATT and CDR2 is SNEGSKA (reference sequence). The V segment lost 5 bases and the J segment 5 bases; nucleotides outside the gene matches: 11. The CDR3 sequence is 15 residues long. The CDR3 region is CSASQALAGPETQYF. The CDR3 DNA reads as TGCAGTGCTTCTCAAGCACTAGCGGGGCCGGAGACCCAGTACTTC.

Only a few counts were recorded for this clonotype. The V call is TRBV20-1, the J call TRBJ2-5; D may match TRBD1 or TRBD2 (6 bases each). Germline lookup yields CDR1 DFQATT and CDR2 SNEGSKA (reference sequence). Deletions cut 3 bases from V and 1 base from J, with 18 bases between. The CDR3 sequence is 16 residues long. CDR3 nucleotides: TGCAGTGCTAGTTCGGGGGCGAGTCGGTTCCAAGAGACCCAGTACTTC. It translates to CSASSGASRFQETQYF.

This clonotype was counted only a few times. The rearrangement uses TRBV28 and TRBJ2-1; TRBD2 agrees at 9 bases. This CDR3 has 16 residues. Germline-derived CDR1 and CDR2 are MDHEN and SYDVKM. J lost 4 bases, V lost 5 bases, and 9 bases had no gene match. CDR3: CASSPSARGGYNEQFF. The CDR3 nucleotides are TGTGCCAGCAGTCCGTCGGCGCGGGGGGGATACAATGAGCAGTTCTTC. Together with reference TRBV28 and TRBJ2-1, the CDR3 gives the full variable domain: DVKVTQSSRYLVKRTGEKVFLECVQDMDHENMFWYRQDPGLGLRLIYFSYDVKMKEKGDIPEGYSVSREKKERFSLILESASTNQTSMYLCASSPSARGGYNEQFFGPGTRLTVL.

The table lists this clonotype with many counts. The chain joins TRBV6-5 to TRBJ2-3, with D perhaps matching TRBD1 or TRBD2 (5 bases each). The germline gives CDR1 MNHEY, CDR2 SVGAGI. Trimming took 6 bases from V and 6 from J, leaving 13 bases between them. This CDR3 is built from 13 residues. This CDR3 is CASSRPGADTQYF. The CDR3 DNA is TGTGCCAGCAGCCGACCCGGGGCGGATACGCAGTATTTT.

This sequence joins TRBV5-1 and TRBJ2-7; maybe TRBD1 (5 bases). CDR3 length: 14 residues. Deletions cut 4 bases from V and 2 bases from J, with 13 bases between. The V gene's germline CDR1 is SGHRS and CDR2 YFSETQ. CDR3 residues: CASSANTGTYEQYF. The CDR3 nucleotides read TGCGCCAGCAGCGCGAACACAGGTACCTACGAGCAGTACTTC.

This rearrangement joins TRBV20-1 to TRBJ2-7; tentative D call: TRBD1 (6 bases). Trimming removed 0 bases from V and 2 bases from J, with 11 bases in between. The CDR3 sequence is 14 residues long. CDR1 DFQATT and CDR2 SNEGSKA come from the germline V gene (reference sequence). The DNA for the CDR3 is TGCAGTGCTAGAGATCGGGACACAACCTACGAGCAGTACTTC. This encodes CSARDRDTTYEQYF.

The chain joins TRBV20-1 to TRBJ2-5, with D hard to call. V was shortened by 0 bases and J by 5 bases, with 4 bases between the two germline ends. CDR3 size: 11 residues. The germline CDR1 and CDR2 sequences are DFQATT and SNEGSKA (reference sequence). CDR3 sequence (DNA): TGCAGTGCTAGAGATATTGAGACCCAGTACTTC. Translating gives CSARDIETQYF.

The rearrangement uses TRBV7-2 and TRBJ2-1; D may match TRBD1 or TRBD2 (6 bases each). The CDR3 totals 12 residues. In germline, CDR1 is SGHTA, CDR2 FQGNSA. The V end lost 11 bases, the J end lost 8 bases, and 16 bases lay between the germline ends. CDR3 residues: CASEQGGYEQFF. The CDR3 coding sequence is TGTGCCTCCGAACAGGGAGGCTATGAGCAGTTCTTC.